This T cell receptor beta chain is from a study of blood T cell repertoires in COVID-19. Across the study: From the United States, Italy and Spain came samples of acute and convalescent COVID-19.

The method was immunoSEQ multiplex PCR; TCRdb's version includes in-frame clones alone and lacks a portion of them. This sample has around 450,000 clones, with roughly 91% found just once. This receptor was obtained from a man aged 18 to 29 who had recovered from COVID-19. What was sequenced was PBMCs or T cells enriched from blood (not recorded which).

This CDR3 is CASSTGLAIRGEETQYF. CDR3 coding DNA: TGTGCCAGTAGTACTGGACTAGCGATTCGCGGGGAAGAGACCCAGTACTTC. The chain carries TRBV19 and TRBJ2-5; 9 bases agree with TRBD2. CDR3 size: 17 residues. With 4 bases clipped from V and 3 bases from J, the junction kept 12 bases outside the gene matches. Looked up from germline, CDR1 is LNHDA and CDR2 is SQIVND (reference sequence). Using reference TRBV19 and TRBJ2-5 for the parts outside the CDR3, the full variable domain is DGGITQSPKYLFRKEGQNVTLSCEQNLNHDAMYWYRQDPGQGLRLIYYSQIVNDFQKGDIAEGYSVSREKKESFPLTVTSAQKNPTAFYLCASSTGLAIRGEETQYFGPGTRLLVL.